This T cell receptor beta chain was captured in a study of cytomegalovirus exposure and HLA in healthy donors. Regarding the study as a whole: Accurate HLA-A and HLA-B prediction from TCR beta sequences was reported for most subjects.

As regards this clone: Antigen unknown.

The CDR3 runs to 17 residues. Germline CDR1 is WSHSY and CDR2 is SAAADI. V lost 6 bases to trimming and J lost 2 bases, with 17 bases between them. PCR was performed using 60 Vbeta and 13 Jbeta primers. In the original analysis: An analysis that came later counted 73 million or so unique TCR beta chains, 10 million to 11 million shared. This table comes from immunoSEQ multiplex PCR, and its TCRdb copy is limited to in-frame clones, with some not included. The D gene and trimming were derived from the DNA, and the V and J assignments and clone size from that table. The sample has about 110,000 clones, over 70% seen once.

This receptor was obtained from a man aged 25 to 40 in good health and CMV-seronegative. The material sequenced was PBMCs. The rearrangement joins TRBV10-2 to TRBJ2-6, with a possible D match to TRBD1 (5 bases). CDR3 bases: TGCGCCAGCAGCCACTACCCGACAGACGCTGGGGCCAACGTCCTGACTTTC. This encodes CASSHYPTDAGANVLTF.